The 11 T cell receptor beta chains below come from one sample, sequenced in a study of OX40 agonist ivuxolimab in advanced cancers. The assay was immunoSEQ multiplex PCR, and TCRdb's table has in-frame clones only and misses some. Here the sample spans roughly 80,000 clones, approximately 92% being singletons. This specimen consisted of CD4+ or CD8+ T cells sorted from blood, obtained in a trial of the OX40 agonist ivuxolimab. The receptors originated from an adult with an advanced solid tumor such as melanoma, head and neck, liver or kidney cancer.

V gene TRBV19 combines with J gene TRBJ2-5; D is possibly TRBD2 (5 bases). CDR3 length: 13 amino acids. Between the trimmed V and J ends, which lost 6 bases and 2 bases, there was a span of 10 bases. Germline-derived CDR1 and CDR2 are LNHDA and SQIVND (reference sequence). In DNA form, the CDR3 reads TGTGCCAGTAGACTTCGCGGGCAAGAGACCCAGTACTTC. Residues: CASRLRGQETQYF.

The chain employs TRBV6-5 and TRBJ1-4; 7 bases agree with TRBD1. CDR3 length: 14 residues. The V and J ends lost 5 bases and 10 bases, in that order; junction bases with no gene match: 10. Germline-derived CDR1 and CDR2 are MNHEY and SVGAGI. In DNA, the CDR3 is TGTGCCAGCAGTCCGGGGACAGACGGGGGAAAACTGTTTTTT. Translating gives CASSPGTDGGKLFF.

The V call is TRBV6-5, the J call TRBJ2-7; TRBD1 agrees at 7 bases. The CDR3 loop spans 13 amino acids. Germline V gene sequence: CDR1 MNHEY, CDR2 SVGAGI. With 7 bases clipped from V and 1 base from J, the junction kept 4 bases outside the gene matches. CDR3 in amino acids: CASINRGSYEQYF. CDR3 DNA: TGTGCCAGCATCAACAGGGGTTCCTACGAGCAGTACTTC.

This clone came up once. The chain uses TRBV7-9 and TRBJ1-2; tentative D call: TRBD1 (5 bases). The germline gives CDR1 SEHNR, CDR2 FQNEAQ (reference sequence). The CDR3 spans 13 residues. V was shortened by 7 bases and J by 5 bases, with 14 bases between the two germline ends. The CDR3 loop is CASNRDGLYGYTF. CDR3 nucleotides: TGTGCCAGCAATCGGGACGGACTGTATGGCTACACCTTC.

This chain connects TRBV11-2 to TRBJ2-3; no clear D gene. Trimming shortened V by 4 bases and J by 7 bases, and 3 bases separated the two germline ends. The CDR3 contains 10 residues. The germline V gene has CDR1 SGHAT and CDR2 FQNNGV. CDR3 bases: TGTGCCAGCAGCTCCTATACGCAGTATTTT. It is translated as CASSSYTQYF.

This clone appeared once. The J gene is TRBJ2-4, the V gene TRBV5-5; D is unclear. Trimming removed 4 bases from V and 7 bases from J, with 18 bases in between. CDR1 SGHKS and CDR2 YYEKEE come from the germline V gene (reference sequence). This CDR3 comprises 15 residues. Here the CDR3 reads CASSHADATNNIQYF. Written as DNA, the CDR3 is TGTGCCAGCAGCCATGCCGACGCCACGAATAACATTCAGTACTTC. Complete variable domain (other parts from reference TRBV5-5 and TRBJ2-4): DAGVTQSPTHLIKTRGQQVTLRCSPISGHKSVSWYQQVLGQGPQFIFQYYEKEERGRGNFPDRFSARQFPNYSSELNVNALLLGDSALYLCASSHADATNNIQYFGAGTRLSVL.

The chain carries TRBV15 and TRBJ2-5, with 8 bases aligning to TRBD2. Germline V CDR1 and CDR2: LNHNV, YYDKDF (reference sequence). V lost 1 base and J lost 4; bases outside the gene matches: 8. The CDR3 length is 16 residues. In DNA, the CDR3 is TGTGCCACCAGCAGAGCGGGCGGGGGGCTACCAGAGACCCAGTACTTC. This gives the protein CATSRAGGGLPETQYF.

The chain recombines TRBV2 with TRBJ1-6; 7 bases align to TRBD1. V lost 5 bases, J lost 7 bases, and 8 bases stayed unmatched. This CDR3 has 15 amino acids. The germline CDR1 and CDR2 sequences are SNHLY and FYNNEI. In nucleotides, the CDR3 is TGTGCCAGCAGTAGTCAGGGGGTGGGAAATTCACCCCTCCACTTT. Amino acids: CASSSQGVGNSPLHF.

The gene calls are TRBV10-3 and TRBJ1-2; the D gene is possibly TRBD1 (6 bases). The ends were cut back, 7 bases at V and 2 bases at J, with 20 bases in the middle. Germline V gene data show CDR1 as ENHRY and CDR2 as SYGVKD. The CDR3 loop spans 16 amino acids. In DNA form, the CDR3 reads TGTGCCATCAACACCCACGCCGGACAGCCGAACTATGGCTACACCTTC. Its translation is CAINTHAGQPNYGYTF.

The chain combines TRBV5-1 with TRBJ2-7, with TRBD1 matching over 8 bases. The CDR3 has 14 residues. Germline V gene data show CDR1 as SGHRS and CDR2 as YFSETQ. V trimming: 5 bases; J trimming: 4 bases; junction bases outside the gene matches: 8. CDR3 coding DNA: TGCGCCAGCAGTACCGGGACAGGTACTTACGAGCAGTACTTC. Translation gives CASSTGTGTYEQYF.

This chain links TRBV7-2 with TRBJ2-2; no firm D call. Trimming cost V 2 bases and J 1 base, with 5 bases left between them. Germline lookup yields CDR1 SGHTA and CDR2 FQGNSA. This CDR3 region has 14 residues. The CDR3 loop is CASSLYQNTGELFF. CDR3 DNA: TGTGCCAGCAGCTTATACCAGAACACCGGGGAGCTGTTTTTT.